The rows below give T cell receptor beta chains drawn from one sample of a study of blood T cell repertoires in COVID-19. The table came from immunoSEQ multiplex PCR; TCRdb's copy has only in-frame clones and leaves some out. The table includes tens of thousands of clones, over 80% detected once. The sample taken for sequencing was peripheral blood. The receptor set was obtained from a man aged 25 to 40 with COVID-19, enrolled during active disease. Both conserved end residues are part of each CDR3. The D gene is left open where the match is weak. Only part of the rows carry a size: once, few, many, or a class if the clone is expanded.

V: TRBV7-6; J: TRBJ1-6; D: TRBD1; size: NA; DNA: TGTGCCAGCAGCTTAGGGGACAGGGCGAATTCACCCCTCCACTTT; CDR3: CASSLGDRANSPLHF
V: TRBV29-1; J: TRBJ2-7; D: TRBD1; size: NA; DNA: TGCAGCGTTGCACAGGGGCCCTCCTACGAGCAGTACTTC; CDR3: CSVAQGPSYEQYF
V: TRBV7-9; J: TRBJ1-3; D: NA; size: NA; DNA: TGTGCCAGCAGCTTAGCAGGGAGCTCTGGAAACACCATATATTTT; CDR3: CASSLAGSSGNTIYF
V: TRBV4-1; J: TRBJ2-1; D: TRBD1; size: NA; DNA: TGCGCCAGCAGCCCAGACAGGGGCTCCTACAATGAGCAGTTCTTC; CDR3: CASSPDRGSYNEQFF
V: TRBV20-1; J: TRBJ2-7; D: NA; size: NA; DNA: TGCAGTGCTAGAGATAACTACGAGCAGTACTTC; CDR3: CSARDNYEQYF
V: TRBV6-7; J: TRBJ2-7; D: NA; size: few; DNA: TGTGCCAGCAGCCATTTGGGGCTTGGAGAGCAGTACTTC; CDR3: CASSHLGLGEQYF
V: TRBV6-1; J: TRBJ1-1; D: NA; size: NA; DNA: TGTGCCAGCAGTGAAGCGCAGGGAAGGGGGGCTTTCTTT; CDR3: CASSEAQGRGAFF
V: TRBV19; J: TRBJ1-1; D: NA; size: few; DNA: TGTGCCAGTAGTCCATGGAGGGACGGACTGAACACTGAAGCTTTCTTT; CDR3: CASSPWRDGLNTEAFF
V: TRBV7-6; J: TRBJ2-3; D: TRBD2; size: NA; DNA: TGTGCCAGCAGCAATAGCGGGAGGGCCCCAGATACGCAGTATTTT; CDR3: CASSNSGRAPDTQYF
V: TRBV27; J: TRBJ2-5; D: TRBD2; size: few; DNA: TGTGCCAGCAGTTTGTCAGCGGGACCGGGGGAGACCCAGTACTTC; CDR3: CASSLSAGPGETQYF
V: TRBV9; J: TRBJ1-1; D: TRBD1; size: NA; DNA: TGTGCCAGCAGCGTTACAGGGGGCGTCACTGAAGCTTTCTTT; CDR3: CASSVTGGVTEAFF
V: TRBV5-6; J: TRBJ1-1; D: NA; size: NA; DNA: TGTGCCAGCAGCCTAGCTAACACTGAAGCTTTCTTT; CDR3: CASSLANTEAFF
V: TRBV7-9; J: TRBJ1-2; D: NA; size: NA; DNA: TGTGCCAGCAGCCATGAACAGGCTTACGATGGCTACACCTTC; CDR3: CASSHEQAYDGYTF
V: TRBV7-9; J: TRBJ1-1; D: NA; size: NA; DNA: TGTGCCAGCAGCTTACGGGTCACTGAAGCTTTCTTT; CDR3: CASSLRVTEAFF
V: TRBV4-1; J: TRBJ1-1; D: NA; size: NA; DNA: TGCGCCAGCAGCCCACTTATCGAAAACACTGAAGCTTTCTTT; CDR3: CASSPLIENTEAFF
V: TRBV28; J: TRBJ1-1; D: NA; size: NA; DNA: TGTGCCACCCGAGGTACAGGGCCCACTGAAGCTTTCTTT; CDR3: CATRGTGPTEAFF
V: TRBV4-2; J: TRBJ2-2; D: NA; size: NA; DNA: TGTGCCAGCAGCCAAGGCCAGGGGAACACCGGGGAGCTGTTTTTT; CDR3: CASSQGQGNTGELFF
V: TRBV6-6; J: TRBJ1-1; D: TRBD1; size: NA; DNA: TGTGCCAGCGCAGGACAGGCCCCGAACACTGAAGCTTTCTTT; CDR3: CASAGQAPNTEAFF
V: TRBV9; J: TRBJ2-7; D: TRBD2; size: NA; DNA: TGTGCCAGCAGCGAAGCGGGGAGTTACTACGAGCAGTACTTC; CDR3: CASSEAGSYYEQYF
V: TRBV14; J: TRBJ1-5; D: NA; size: NA; DNA: TGTGCCAGCAGGCAGGGTATTGTGGGAAGCAATCAGCCCCAGCATTTT; CDR3: CASRQGIVGSNQPQHF
V: TRBV10-3; J: TRBJ2-3; D: NA; size: NA; DNA: TGTGCCATCGCCGTTACTAGCACAGATACGCAGTATTTT; CDR3: CAIAVTSTDTQYF
V: TRBV6-6; J: TRBJ2-7; D: TRBD2; size: NA; DNA: TGTGCCAGCACCACCAGCGGGGGCTTTGAATACGAGCAGTACTTC; CDR3: CASTTSGGFEYEQYF
V: TRBV30; J: TRBJ2-2; D: TRBD1; size: NA; DNA: TGTGCCCGAGGGACAGGGGGAAGGACCGGGGAGCTGTTTTTT; CDR3: CARGTGGRTGELFF
V: TRBV7-9; J: TRBJ1-4; D: TRBD1; size: once; DNA: TGTGCCAGCAGCGGAACCGGGACAGGGATTGAAAAACTGTTTTTT; CDR3: CASSGTGTGIEKLFF
V: TRBV4-2; J: TRBJ1-2; D: TRBD1; size: NA; DNA: TGTGCCAGCAGCCACCTTGGGACAGACAACTATGGCTACACCTTC; CDR3: CASSHLGTDNYGYTF
V: TRBV19; J: TRBJ2-3; D: NA; size: NA; DNA: TGTGCCAGTCGGCCAGGGGCTTCAACAGATACGCAGTATTTT; CDR3: CASRPGASTDTQYF
V: TRBV14; J: TRBJ2-7; D: NA; size: NA; DNA: TGTGCCAGCAGCCCCCAGACAGGGAGGTACGAGCAGTACTTC; CDR3: CASSPQTGRYEQYF
V: TRBV29-1; J: TRBJ1-5; D: NA; size: NA; DNA: TGCAGCGTTAGGGGGACGGACAATCAGCCCCAGCATTTT; CDR3: CSVRGTDNQPQHF
V: TRBV19; J: TRBJ1-5; D: TRBD1; size: NA; DNA: TGTGCCAGTAGTATCCCCGACAGGGCTGATAGCAATCAGCCCCAGCATTTT; CDR3: CASSIPDRADSNQPQHF
V: TRBV20-1; J: TRBJ2-7; D: TRBD1; size: NA; DNA: TGCAGTGCTAGTCGACAGGGGCCACACTACGAGCAGTACTTC; CDR3: CSASRQGPHYEQYF
V: TRBV27; J: TRBJ1-5; D: NA; size: NA; DNA: TGTGCCAGCAGTTCGGGGGGGGATCAGCCCCAGCATTTT; CDR3: CASSSGGDQPQHF
V: TRBV5-5; J: TRBJ1-4; D: NA; size: NA; DNA: TGTGCCAGCAGCCCGCCGGGGGTCACTAATGAAAAACTGTTTTTT; CDR3: CASSPPGVTNEKLFF
V: TRBV10-3; J: TRBJ2-6; D: NA; size: NA; DNA: TGTGCCATCACAAGTAAACAGGGAACTGGGGCCAACGTCCTGACTTTC; CDR3: CAITSKQGTGANVLTF
V: TRBV5-1; J: TRBJ1-5; D: TRBD1; size: NA; DNA: TGCGCCAGCAGCCCAAGCCCAGGGGGCGGGAGCAATCAGCCCCAGCATTTT; CDR3: CASSPSPGGGSNQPQHF
V: TRBV2; J: TRBJ2-3; D: TRBD1; size: NA; DNA: TGTGCCAGAGGACAGGGGGCAGATACGCAGTATTTT; CDR3: CARGQGADTQYF
V: TRBV5-1; J: TRBJ1-1; D: NA; size: NA; DNA: TGCGCCAGCAGCTCCGACAGAAACTTGAACACTGAAGCTTTCTTT; CDR3: CASSSDRNLNTEAFF
V: TRBV19; J: TRBJ1-5; D: TRBD1; size: NA; DNA: TGTGCCACCTACCGACAGGGGTCAGGTCAGCCCCAGCATTTT; CDR3: CATYRQGSGQPQHF
V: TRBV28; J: TRBJ2-7; D: NA; size: NA; DNA: TGTGCCAGCAGTTTGGGGACAAGGGGAACCTACGAGCAGTACTTC; CDR3: CASSLGTRGTYEQYF
V: TRBV5-8; J: TRBJ2-5; D: NA; size: NA; DNA: TGTGCCAGCCCGGGGGTAGTGGCAGCCCAGGGCGCAGTAGGAGAGACCCAGTACTTC; CDR3: CASPGVVAAQGAVGETQYF
V: TRBV30; J: TRBJ2-3; D: NA; size: NA; DNA: TGTGCCTGGAGGGGCCAGGGTGTTGCTTATACGCAGTATTTT; CDR3: CAWRGQGVAYTQYF
V: TRBV2; J: TRBJ2-3; D: NA; size: NA; DNA: TGTGCCAGCAGTGTTAGTCGGGAGAGGGATACGCAGTATTTT; CDR3: CASSVSRERDTQYF
V: TRBV3-1/TRBV3-2; J: TRBJ2-5; D: NA; size: NA; DNA: TGTGCCAGCAGCCAGGCGGGGGCTCAAGAGACCCAGTACTTC; CDR3: CASSQAGAQETQYF
V: TRBV14; J: TRBJ2-5; D: NA; size: NA; DNA: TGTGCCAGCATGCCGGAGCAAGAGACCCAGTACTTC; CDR3: CASMPEQETQYF
V: TRBV14; J: TRBJ1-2; D: NA; size: NA; DNA: TGTGCCAGCAGATCCGGAGGGGAGGGAGGCTACACCTTC; CDR3: CASRSGGEGGYTF
V: TRBV5-1; J: TRBJ2-6; D: TRBD2; size: few; DNA: TGCGCCAGCAGCCGGGGGGAATCTGGGGCCAACGTCCTGACTTTC; CDR3: CASSRGESGANVLTF
V: TRBV19; J: TRBJ2-2; D: NA; size: once; DNA: TGTGCCAGTAGTTACAGGGATTCGAACACCGGGGAGCTGTTTTTT; CDR3: CASSYRDSNTGELFF